Presented here are 18 T cell receptor beta chains from one specimen sequenced in a study of blood T cell repertoires in COVID-19. This table comes from immunoSEQ multiplex PCR, and its TCRdb copy is limited to in-frame clones, with some not included. The data show 200,000 to 300,000 clones, almost 90% seen once. Sequenced: peripheral blood. Source of these receptors: a man older than 75 with acute or convalescent COVID-19.

The chain uses TRBV6-5 and TRBJ1-4, with no clear D. Germline V CDR1 and CDR2: MNHEY, SVGAGI. The CDR3 has 15 amino acids. The ends were cut back, 0 bases at V and 7 bases at J, with 12 bases in the middle. The CDR3 protein is CASSYSSTVGEKLFF. The CDR3 DNA is TGTGCCAGCAGTTACTCGAGCACAGTGGGTGAAAAACTGTTTTTT.

This clone was detected only a few times. This chain connects TRBV25-1 to TRBJ2-7; 8 bases align to TRBD2. Trimming cost V 6 bases and J 0 bases; bases outside gene matches: 4. This CDR3 region has 14 residues. Germline assignment: CDR1 MGHDK and CDR2 SYGVNS. CDR3 amino acids: CASRISGSSYEQYF. CDR3 nucleotide sequence: TGTGCCAGCAGGATAAGCGGGAGCTCCTACGAGCAGTACTTC.

V gene TRBV5-1 combines with J gene TRBJ2-7; weak D call: TRBD2 (5 bases). This CDR3 has 14 amino acids. Germline lookup yields CDR1 SGHRS and CDR2 YFSETQ. The V end was cut by 4 bases, the J end by 1 base, with 12 bases between. The DNA of the CDR3 is TGCGCCAGCAGCCGCGTCTCGGGGTCCTACGAGCAGTACTTC. Translation: CASSRVSGSYEQYF.

This clone was detected a few times. The rearrangement links TRBV7-8 to TRBJ1-4; no definite D call. Germline V lookup: CDR1 SGHVS, CDR2 FQNEAQ. The CDR3 consists of 19 residues. The V end was cut by 4 bases, the J end by 0 bases, with 21 bases between. CDR3 sequence reads: CASSSLGNSQYTTNEKLFF. CDR3 DNA sequence: TGTGCCAGCAGCTCTCTCGGGAACAGCCAGTATACAACTAATGAAAAACTGTTTTTT. Together with reference TRBV7-8 and TRBJ1-4, the CDR3 gives the full variable domain: GAGVSQSPRYKVAKRGQDVALRCDPISGHVSLFWYQQALGQGPEFLTYFQNEAQLDKSGLPSDRFFAERPEGSVSTLKIQRTQQEDSAVYLCASSSLGNSQYTTNEKLFFGSGTQLSVL.

The rearrangement joins TRBV19 to TRBJ1-1; 8 bases line up with TRBD1. The CDR3 is 15 residues long. Germline assignment: CDR1 LNHDA and CDR2 SQIVND (reference sequence). With 4 bases clipped from V and 1 base from J, the junction kept 5 bases outside the gene matches. The CDR3 reads CASSNQGAPNTEAFF. The CDR3, as DNA: TGTGCCAGTAGTAACCAGGGGGCCCCGAACACTGAAGCTTTCTTT. Full variable domain (rest looked up from reference TRBV19 and TRBJ1-1): DGGITQSPKYLFRKEGQNVTLSCEQNLNHDAMYWYRQDPGQGLRLIYYSQIVNDFQKGDIAEGYSVSREKKESFPLTVTSAQKNPTAFYLCASSNQGAPNTEAFFGQGTRLTVV.

Only one count was recorded for this clone. The genes are TRBV4-1 and TRBJ1-6, with D maybe TRBD1 (5 bases). Germline CDR1 MGHRA, CDR2 YSYEKL. Trimming took 0 bases from V and 6 from J, leaving 18 bases between them. This CDR3 has 18 amino acids. DNA of the CDR3: TGCGCCAGCAGCCAAGATCGAGTCGGGGGGGACCGTAATTCACCCCTCCACTTT. Translated, it gives CASSQDRVGGDRNSPLHF.

CDR3 in amino acids: CASSLPLARTGELFF. Written as DNA, the CDR3 is TGTGCCAGCAGCCTACCTCTAGCGAGAACCGGGGAGCTGTTTTTT. The gene calls are TRBV3-1 (or the pseudogene TRBV3-2) and TRBJ2-2; maybe TRBD2 (6 bases). Trimming removed 4 bases from V and 5 bases from J, with 14 bases in between. Germline loops: CDR1 LGHDT, CDR2 YNNKEL (reference sequence). The CDR3 sequence is 15 residues long.

This clone was observed a handful of times. This chain connects TRBV5-8 to TRBJ2-5; 7 bases map to TRBD1. Germline CDR1 is SGHTS and CDR2 is YDEGEE. This CDR3 spans 16 amino acids. V shed 1 base, J shed 5 bases, and the junction held 11 bases outside the gene matches. The CDR3 sequence is CASSLYETGNRETQYF. The CDR3, as DNA: TGTGCCAGCAGCTTGTATGAGACAGGGAATCGGGAGACCCAGTACTTC. The variable domain in full, completed from reference TRBV5-8 and TRBJ2-5, reads EAGVTQSPTHLIKTRGQQATLRCSPISGHTSVYWYQQALGLGLQFLLWYDEGEERNRGNFPPRFSGRQFPNYSSELNVNALELEDSALYLCASSLYETGNRETQYFGPGTRLLVL.

This clone was observed a handful of times. The DNA of the CDR3 is TGTGCCAGCTCACCACGATCGCTGGGGGGAGATGAAAAACTGTTTTTT. Its translation is CASSPRSLGGDEKLFF. The rearrangement joins TRBV18 to TRBJ1-4; a possible D gene is TRBD1 (5 bases). The CDR3 is 16 residues long. Per germline, CDR1 KGHSH and CDR2 LQKENI. V was cut by 1 base and J by 6 bases, with 15 bases left in between.

The rearrangement joins TRBV25-1 to TRBJ1-4; D is ambiguous. The CDR3 spans 15 residues. Germline values: CDR1 MGHDK, CDR2 SYGVNS. V dropped 0 bases and J dropped 6 bases, with 11 bases sitting between them. This CDR3 is CASSEYPGPDEKLFF. Written as DNA, the CDR3 is TGTGCCAGCAGTGAATACCCAGGTCCTGATGAAAAACTGTTTTTT.

V gene TRBV29-1 combines with J gene TRBJ2-5; 13 bases are a match to TRBD2. The CDR3 runs 15 residues. V was pared by 3 bases and J by 2 bases, with 3 bases of the junction left unmatched. From germline, CDR1 is SQVTM and CDR2 ANQGSEA. The chain's CDR3 is CSVEGLAGMQETQYF. Here the CDR3 DNA reads TGCAGCGTTGAGGGACTAGCGGGGATGCAAGAGACCCAGTACTTC.

The V call is TRBV3-1 (or the pseudogene TRBV3-2), the J call TRBJ1-2, with 8 bases aligning to TRBD1. The trim removed 4 bases at V and 2 bases at J, leaving 6 bases unmatched. Germline loops: CDR1 LGHDT, CDR2 YNNKEL (reference sequence). This CDR3 has 15 residues. The CDR3 DNA follows: TGTGCCAGCAGCCCGAGGACAGGGCCAAACTATGGCTACACCTTC. Encoded protein: CASSPRTGPNYGYTF.

CDR3 DNA: TGTGCCAGTACACAGGGGATGAATCAGCCCCAGCATTTT. The encoded protein is CASTQGMNQPQHF. This chain joins TRBV19 and TRBJ1-5; 7 nucleotides agree with TRBD1. CDR1 LNHDA and CDR2 SQIVND come from the germline V gene (reference sequence). The CDR3 loop spans 13 amino acids. J lost 4 bases, V lost 7 bases, and 4 bases had no gene match. The whole variable domain, filled in from reference TRBV19 and TRBJ1-5, reads DGGITQSPKYLFRKEGQNVTLSCEQNLNHDAMYWYRQDPGQGLRLIYYSQIVNDFQKGDIAEGYSVSREKKESFPLTVTSAQKNPTAFYLCASTQGMNQPQHFGDGTRLSIL.

This clone was counted ten times or more. The chain employs TRBV6-6 and TRBJ2-5, with D possibly TRBD1 on 5 matching bases. Germline V gives CDR1 MNHNY, CDR2 SVGAGI (reference sequence). The CDR3 totals 13 residues. Trimming stripped 6 bases from V and 5 bases from J, with 13 bases between. The CDR3 protein is CASSWGPGETQYF. The CDR3 coding sequence is TGTGCCAGCAGCTGGGGCCCTGGGGAGACCCAGTACTTC.

V gene TRBV19 combines with J gene TRBJ2-7; 7 bases match TRBD2. Trimming cost V 3 bases and J 6 bases; bases outside gene matches: 11. The CDR3 has 15 amino acids. The germline V gene encodes CDR1 LNHDA and CDR2 SQIVND (reference sequence). CDR3 in DNA: TGTGCCAGTAGTATCAACGGGGCGGGAGAGGCCGAGCAGTACTTC. Protein sequence: CASSINGAGEAEQYF.

This chain joins TRBV11-1 and TRBJ2-5; D may be TRBD2 (6 bases). V lost 5 bases to trimming and J lost 5 bases, with 18 bases between them. This CDR3 spans 15 amino acids. CDR1 SGHAT and CDR2 FQDESV come from the germline V gene (reference sequence). CDR3 DNA: TGTGCCAGCAGCCCAAGGAGGGGCCGGAGTGAGACCCAGTACTTC. Encoded protein: CASSPRRGRSETQYF.

This chain joins TRBV29-1 and TRBJ1-3; 7 nucleotides match TRBD1. The CDR3 length is 16 residues. Germline values: CDR1 SQVTM, CDR2 ANQGSEA. Losses at the gene ends were 7 bases for V and 3 bases for J; bases not matched to a gene: 15. Here the CDR3 DNA reads TGCAGCGCCTCGAGTACAGGGGAAGCTTTTGGAAACACCATATATTTT. It encodes CSASSTGEAFGNTIYF.

The chain has TRBV5-1 and TRBJ1-4; no reliable D call. The CDR3 has 14 residues. The V and J ends lost 5 bases and 0 bases respectively, with 8 bases between them. From germline, CDR1 is SGHRS and CDR2 YFSETQ. The CDR3 DNA is TGCGCCAGCAGACTAGAAGCAACTAATGAAAAACTGTTTTTT. It codes for CASRLEATNEKLFF.